This TCR beta chain was sequenced during a study of T-cell reconstitution after alpha-beta-depleted transplantation in children. Study results and limitations: Day-60 TCRbeta diversity that was high in some patients was derived from surviving recipient T cells and thymic progenitors. About two months after transplant, alpha-beta T cells reportedly came from several hundred expanded graft clones. One year after transplant, T-cell counts and diversity came mostly from newly produced T cells.

As it was prepared, the TCRbeta library received unique molecular identifiers. TCRdb reprocessed the PCR reads via MiXCR and lists one record per CDR3 protein. Here the sample spans about 460,000 distinct CDR3 sequences, about an eighth being singletons. Germline lookup yields CDR1 DFQATT and CDR2 SNEGSKA (reference sequence). V shed 2 bases and J 0 bases; nucleotides not matched to a gene: 8. The CDR3 contains 18 residues. About this clonotype itself: What it recognizes is unknown.

This receptor was taken from a female patient aged 2-15 years who had a stem cell transplant for aplastic anemia, so the T cells may come from the graft donor. Sequencing used PBMCs, mostly from graft donor cells, obtained 180 days after TCRalphabeta/CD19-depleted stem cell transplant. The genes are TRBV20-1 and TRBJ1-6; 9 nucleotides agree with TRBD1. For the CDR3, the DNA is TGCAGTGCTAGACTTCGGGACAGGGTCTCCTCCTATAATTCACCCCTCCACTTT. It is translated as CSARLRDRVSSYNSPLHF.